There are a few counts of the clone carrying this TCR beta chain. This record belongs to a study of Ad26.COV2.S vaccination and SARS-CoV-2 variants. The wider study: Once or twice, 56 days apart, Ad26.COV2.S was delivered intramuscularly.

The V gene end was trimmed by 2 bases and the J gene end by 1 base; junction bases not matched to a gene: 6. The CDR3 runs to 17 residues. Germline CDR1 and CDR2: SEHNR and FQNEAQ (reference sequence). Only in-frame clones appear in the TCRdb table, and some are missing; sequencing was by immunoSEQ multiplex PCR. The data show 300,000 to 400,000 clones, 70% to 90% seen once. Treatment meaning: about 20 received Ad26.COV2.S at low or high dose, single or two shots; several received placebo; per-sample allocation not given. Collection of the samples took place on day 63 after the first injection of vaccine or placebo. An Ad26 vector expressing Wuhan-strain SARS-CoV-2 spike served as the vaccine.

J is TRBJ2-3 and V is TRBV7-9; 10 positions agree with TRBD2. Here the sequenced sample was peripheral blood, taken in a trial of Ad26.COV2.S vaccine versus placebo. The origin of this receptor is a person between 18 and 59 years old who received the Ad26.COV2.S COVID-19 vaccine or a placebo. Here the CDR3 reads CASSLPPTSGGTDTQYF. In DNA form, the CDR3 reads TGTGCCAGCAGCTTACCCCCCACTAGCGGGGGCACAGATACGCAGTATTTT.